At least ten counts were recorded for the clone carrying this T cell receptor (beta chain). The target antigen is unknown. TCRdb reanalysed the 5' RACE reads using MiXCR and keeps one entry per CDR3 protein. Of 100,000 to 150,000 distinct CDR3 sequences listed, 6% to 8.5% were seen once; the top ten hold roughly an eighth. The sample is drawn from a study of CD8 T cells in ankylosing spondylitis. Broader study findings: In ankylosing spondylitis blood, a motif of several highly homologous TCR beta variants appeared characteristic. It was reported that disease-linked clones were significantly enriched in matched ankylosing spondylitis synovial fluid.

The CDR3 is 13 amino acids. Germline CDR1 reads SGHTA; CDR2 reads FQGTGA. The V and J ends lost 5 bases and 4 bases respectively, with 11 bases between them. This TCR came from a male donor with ankylosing spondylitis or in good health (not recorded which). The chain carries TRBV7-3 and TRBJ1-1; tentative D call: TRBD1 (5 bases). Sequencing input: blood, either unsorted or a sorted T cell fraction (not recorded which). CDR3 protein: CASSRGVRTEAFF. The DNA for the CDR3 is TGTGCCAGCAGCCGGGGGGTTCGCACTGAAGCTTTCTTT.